This TCR beta chain came from a study of cytomegalovirus exposure and HLA in healthy donors. Study context: Earlier work reported 117 million unique TCR beta sequences from 150 million to 200 million T cells.

Details on this clone: The antigen remains undetermined.

Notes on the study in general: According to reports, the classifier identified cytomegalovirus status with high specificity and sensitivity.

With 60 Vbeta and 13 Jbeta primers, the PCR was carried out. Sequencing used immunoSEQ multiplex PCR; TCRdb keeps in-frame clones, though not all of them. The sample lists 100,000 to 150,000 clones, 75% to 90% occurring once. Nominal health characterized the donors when sampled, though unrecorded immune exposures were likely. V was cut by 6 bases and J by 6 bases, with 12 bases left in between. Germline V gene sequence: CDR1 DFQATT, CDR2 SNEGSKA (reference sequence). The CDR3 is 11 amino acids. What was sequenced was PBMCs. The source is a male donor in good health and CMV-seronegative. J is TRBJ2-7 and V is TRBV20-1, with TRBD2 as a possible D gene (7 bases). The CDR3 spells CSAGGPLEQYF. As DNA, the CDR3 is TGCAGTGCCGGGGGGCCCCTCGAGCAGTACTTC.